Following are 9 T cell receptor beta chains from one sample sequenced in a study of response to subunit inactivated influenza vaccine. TCRdb ran MiXCR on the RT-PCR reads and lists one entry per CDR3 protein. Of 500,000 to 600,000 distinct CDR3 sequences in the sample, around 11% were seen once. The sample here was PBMCs from blood, taken on the day of vaccination. The receptors here all came from a man aged 50 or older who received an inactivated influenza vaccine.

CDR3 protein: CASSDMGASYEQYF. The CDR3 DNA reads as TGTGCCAGCAGTGATATGGGGGCATCCTACGAGCAGTACTTC. The chain employs TRBV2 and TRBJ2-7; D possibly corresponds to TRBD1 (6 bases). Germline lookup yields CDR1 SNHLY and CDR2 FYNNEI. The CDR3 has 14 residues. V lost 3 bases to trimming and J lost 1 base, with 10 bases between them. The full variable domain, rest sourced from reference TRBV2 and TRBJ2-7, is EPEVTQTPSHQVTQMGQEVILRCVPISNHLYFYWYRQILGQKVEFLVSFYNNEISEKSEIFDDQFSVERPDGSNFTLKIRSTKLEDSAMYFCASSDMGASYEQYFGPGTRLTVT.

This clonotype has only a few counts. The chain uses TRBV7-3 and TRBJ1-1; 8 nucleotides line up with TRBD1. J lost 8 bases, V lost 4 bases, and 6 bases had no gene match. Germline CDR1 and CDR2: SGHTA and FQGTGA. This CDR3 spans 13 amino acids. Here the CDR3 reads CASSSRTGQEAFF. The CDR3 coding sequence is TGTGCCAGCAGCTCGAGGACAGGGCAGGAAGCTTTCTTT.

This clonotype occurred a few times. The J gene is TRBJ2-5, the V gene TRBV19; D perhaps matches TRBD1 (6 bases). Trimming pared 5 bases from V and 4 bases from J, leaving 26 bases between. The CDR3 length is 18 residues. Germline CDR1 reads LNHDA; CDR2 reads SQIVND (reference sequence). This chain's CDR3 is CASSPDELDRRDGETQYF. The CDR3 nucleotides are TGTGCCAGTAGTCCCGACGAACTGGACAGACGGGATGGAGAGACCCAGTACTTC.

The chain is built from TRBV3-1 and TRBJ1-2; D ambiguous. CDR1 LGHDT and CDR2 YNNKEL come from the germline V gene (reference sequence). Trimming cost V 1 base and J 0 bases, with 6 bases left between them. The CDR3 extends over 14 amino acids. The CDR3 protein is CASSQAGSNYGYTF. The DNA of the CDR3 is TGTGCCAGCAGCCAAGCGGGATCTAACTATGGCTACACCTTC.

V usage is TRBV7-2 and J usage is TRBJ1-1; 10 bases are shared with TRBD1. Germline loops: CDR1 SGHTA, CDR2 FQGNSA. CDR3 length equals 14 residues. V dropped 5 bases and J dropped 6; count of bases not matched to a gene: 6. This chain's CDR3 is CASSRRDRGPEAFF. The CDR3, as DNA: TGTGCCAGCAGCCGACGGGACAGGGGCCCTGAAGCTTTCTTT.

The chain combines TRBV6-2 or TRBV6-3 with TRBJ2-5, with 14 bases identical to TRBD2. V shed 5 bases, J shed 4 bases, and the junction held 9 bases outside the gene matches. From germline, CDR1 is MNHEY and CDR2 SVGEGT. The CDR3 has 17 amino acids. This CDR3 is CASSPGIGLAGGETQYF. The CDR3, as DNA: TGTGCCAGCAGTCCCGGAATCGGACTAGCGGGAGGAGAGACCCAGTACTTC.

The chain couples TRBV20-1 to TRBJ1-2; 9 bases map to TRBD1. The CDR3 has 16 residues. The germline V gene encodes CDR1 DFQATT and CDR2 SNEGSKA (reference sequence). Trimming cost V 1 base and J 4 bases; bases outside gene matches: 10. The CDR3 region is CSARAPGTGFGYGYTF. The CDR3 DNA follows: TGCAGTGCTAGAGCCCCCGGGACAGGGTTCGGCTATGGCTACACCTTC.

This clonotype was picked up a small number of times. The V call is TRBV3-1, the J call TRBJ2-7; D is unclear. Germline V gives CDR1 LGHDT, CDR2 YNNKEL (reference sequence). This CDR3 comprises 11 residues. The V end was cut by 4 bases, the J end by 3 bases, with 4 bases between. Written as DNA, the CDR3 is TGTGCCAGCAGCCGACACTACGAGCAGTACTTC. This translates into CASSRHYEQYF.

The rearrangement links TRBV7-8 to TRBJ2-7; no clear D. V lost 5 bases and J 4 bases, leaving 15 bases between the germline ends. The CDR3 is 14 residues long. Germline-derived CDR1 and CDR2 are SGHVS and FQNEAQ. The CDR3 here is CASSPDMLAYEQYF. In DNA, the CDR3 is TGTGCCAGCAGCCCTGACATGCTGGCGTACGAGCAGTACTTC.